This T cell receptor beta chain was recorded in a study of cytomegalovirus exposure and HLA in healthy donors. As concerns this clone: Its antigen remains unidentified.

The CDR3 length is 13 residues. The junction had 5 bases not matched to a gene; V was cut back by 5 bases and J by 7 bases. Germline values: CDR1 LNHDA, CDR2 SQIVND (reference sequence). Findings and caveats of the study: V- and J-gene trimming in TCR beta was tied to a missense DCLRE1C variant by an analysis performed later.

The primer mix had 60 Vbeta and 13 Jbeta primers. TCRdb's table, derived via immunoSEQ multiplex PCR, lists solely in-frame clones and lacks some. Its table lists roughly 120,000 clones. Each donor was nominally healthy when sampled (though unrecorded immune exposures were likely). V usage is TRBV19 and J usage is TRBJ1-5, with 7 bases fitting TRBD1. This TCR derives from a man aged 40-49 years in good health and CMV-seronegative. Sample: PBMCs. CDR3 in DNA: TGTGCCAGTAGTCGACAGGGTTGGCAGCCCCAGCATTTT. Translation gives CASSRQGWQPQHF. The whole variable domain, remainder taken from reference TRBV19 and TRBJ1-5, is DGGITQSPKYLFRKEGQNVTLSCEQNLNHDAMYWYRQDPGQGLRLIYYSQIVNDFQKGDIAEGYSVSREKKESFPLTVTSAQKNPTAFYLCASSRQGWQPQHFGDGTRLSIL.